Given below is one T cell receptor (beta chain) in context. The antigen remains undetermined. These data originate in a study of T cell responses to AZD1222 COVID-19 vaccine. This table comes from immunoSEQ multiplex PCR, and its TCRdb copy is limited to in-frame clones, with some not included. Of about 180,000 clones listed, around 90% were seen once; the top ten hold around 2%. General observations from the study: Donors, mostly white British, included more females; clonal diversity was possibly underestimated. Dominant CD4 TCR responses targeted spike regions 160-218 and 743-854. Among AZD1222 vaccinees, only five to seven were seropositive at baseline.

The material was peripheral blood, obtained 28 days after the second AZD1222 dose. This receptor was obtained from an adult who received the AZD1222 COVID-19 vaccine.

The CDR3 region is CASSSPAGQGHTEAFF. DNA for the CDR3: TGCGCCAGCAGCTCCCCCGCTGGACAGGGGCACACTGAAGCTTTCTTT. The chain has TRBV4-1 and TRBJ1-1; 9 bases line up with TRBD1. Germline CDR1 and CDR2: MGHRA and YSYEKL. The trim removed 5 bases at V and 3 bases at J, leaving 10 bases unmatched. The CDR3 sequence is 16 residues long.